This T cell receptor beta chain was captured in a study of Ad26.COV2.S vaccination and SARS-CoV-2 variants. Background on the study: Vaccine-arm donor from the placebo-controlled COV1001 Ad26.COV2.S trial.

Sequencing used immunoSEQ multiplex PCR; TCRdb keeps in-frame clones, though not all of them. The sample has roughly 500,000 clones, roughly 89% seen once. The treatment was: around 19 received Ad26.COV2.S at low or high dose, single or two shots; 5 received placebo; per-sample allocation not given. Material that was analyzed had been drawn on day 63 after the first vaccine or placebo injection. The CDR3 totals 16 residues. V shed 6 bases, J shed 2 bases, and the junction held 12 bases outside the gene matches. The V gene's germline CDR1 is SQVTM and CDR2 ANQGSEA. The chain has TRBV29-1 and TRBJ2-1, with 8 bases matching TRBD2. The sample was peripheral blood, taken in a trial of Ad26.COV2.S vaccine versus placebo. This receptor was identified in a person aged 18-60 years who received the Ad26.COV2.S COVID-19 vaccine or a placebo. The chain's CDR3 is CSVVRPTSGPYNEQFF. DNA of the CDR3: TGCAGCGTCGTTCGACCCACTAGCGGACCCTACAATGAGCAGTTCTTC.